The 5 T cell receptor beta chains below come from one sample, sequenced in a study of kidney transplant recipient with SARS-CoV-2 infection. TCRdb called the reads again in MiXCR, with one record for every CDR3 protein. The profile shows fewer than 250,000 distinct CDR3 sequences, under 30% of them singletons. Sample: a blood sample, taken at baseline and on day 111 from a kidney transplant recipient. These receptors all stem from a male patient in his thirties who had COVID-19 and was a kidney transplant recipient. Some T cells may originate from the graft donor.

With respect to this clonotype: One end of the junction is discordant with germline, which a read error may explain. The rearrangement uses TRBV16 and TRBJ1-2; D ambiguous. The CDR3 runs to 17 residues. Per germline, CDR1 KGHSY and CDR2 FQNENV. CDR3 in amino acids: CASSSEEVVGKTYGYTF. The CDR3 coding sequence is TGTGCCAGCAGCTCAGAAGAGGTCGTTGGAAAGACCTATGGCTACACCTTT.

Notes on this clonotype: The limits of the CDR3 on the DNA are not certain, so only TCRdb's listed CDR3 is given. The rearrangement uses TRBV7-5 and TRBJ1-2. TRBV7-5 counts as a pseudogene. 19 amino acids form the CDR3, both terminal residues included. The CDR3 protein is CTSVPEIGREVGKTYGYTF.

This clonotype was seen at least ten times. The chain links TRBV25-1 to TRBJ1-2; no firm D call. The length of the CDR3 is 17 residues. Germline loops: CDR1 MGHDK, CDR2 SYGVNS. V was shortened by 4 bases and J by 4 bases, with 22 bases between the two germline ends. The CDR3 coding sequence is TGTGCCAGCAGTGGAGCGAGAGAACTGGGAAAGACCTATGGCTACACCTTC. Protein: CASSGARELGKTYGYTF.

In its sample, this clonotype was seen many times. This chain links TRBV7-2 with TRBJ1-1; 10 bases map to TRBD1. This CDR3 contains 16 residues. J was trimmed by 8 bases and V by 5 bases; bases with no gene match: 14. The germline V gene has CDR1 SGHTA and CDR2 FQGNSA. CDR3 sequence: CASSPGQGIGSMEAFF. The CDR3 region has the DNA TGTGCCAGCAGCCCGGGACAGGGGATTGGTAGTATGGAAGCTTTCTTT.

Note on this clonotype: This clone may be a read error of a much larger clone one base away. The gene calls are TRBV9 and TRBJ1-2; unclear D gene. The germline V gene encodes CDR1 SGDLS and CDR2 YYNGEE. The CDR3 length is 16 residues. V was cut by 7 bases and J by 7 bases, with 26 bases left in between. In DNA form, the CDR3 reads TGTGCCAGCTTTAAGTGGTACTCAAGAAAGACCTGTGGCTACACCTTC. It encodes CASFKWYSRKTCGYTF.